The clone carrying this T cell receptor (beta chain) occurred many times. The antigen is undetermined. These data come from a study of T cell repertoires in cytomegalovirus infection. Study information: An indication of both CMV infection and matching HLA type came from public TCR beta signatures.

Trimming removed 8 bases from V and 4 bases from J, with 12 bases in between. This CDR3 has 14 residues. The germline V gene has CDR1 SGHVS and CDR2 FNYEAQ. TCRdb ran MiXCR on the reads and lists one entry per CDR3 protein. The repertoire includes hundreds of thousands of distinct CDR3 sequences, more than 20% of them detected once, and 8% sits in the top ten. Study findings and constraints: CMV-specific TCR beta clonotypes restricted by HLA-C were the ones dominating the ex vivo response.

The sequencing input was CD8+ T cells from PBMCs. This receptor was taken from a human donor in good health (CMV status not recorded). Some clones in this sample may be carry-over from other donors' samples. The V call is TRBV7-6, the J call TRBJ1-6, with D unresolved. This CDR3 reads CASGREAYNSPLHF. The DNA of the CDR3 is TGTGCCAGCGGGCGGGAAGCATATAATTCACCCCTCCACTTT.